The clone carrying this T cell receptor (beta chain) was detected once. Per germline, CDR1 MNHEY and CDR2 SVGAGI. The CDR3 spans 14 residues. The V and J ends lost 2 bases and 3 bases respectively, with 11 bases between them. The data stem from a study of blood T cell repertoires in COVID-19. At the level of the study: Sources were T cells, B-cell-depleted T cells, or PBMCs; the material itself was cDNA or gDNA.

In the original analysis: By means of reference gene primer amplification, nucleated cell counts were estimated. The data were produced by immunoSEQ multiplex PCR, yet TCRdb's version contains in-frame clones alone and is incomplete. V and J calls and clone size are copied from that table; D and trimming were computed from the DNA. The sample yields roughly 500,000 clones, 80% to 90% seen once. The origin of this receptor is a man in his late teens or twenties with COVID-19, enrolled during active disease. The sequenced sample consisted of peripheral blood. V is TRBV6-5 and J is TRBJ2-7; D may be TRBD2 (6 bases). CDR3 loop: CASSYGGSYYEQYF. As DNA, the CDR3 is TGTGCCAGCAGTTACGGGGGGAGCTACTACGAGCAGTACTTC.